The next 20 T cell receptor beta chains were all read from a single sample in a study of blood T cell repertoires in COVID-19. Only in-frame clones appear in the TCRdb table, and some are missing; sequencing was by immunoSEQ multiplex PCR. The top ten clones hold 35% to 45% of a sample with 55,000 to 75,000 clones, around 79% of them seen once. The specimen was peripheral blood. The receptors were sampled from a woman between 70 and 85 years old with acute or convalescent COVID-19.

This chain connects TRBV3-1 (or the pseudogene TRBV3-2) to TRBJ2-7, with D possibly matching TRBD2 (5 bases). Germline CDR1 LGHDT, CDR2 YNNKEL (reference sequence). The CDR3 covers 12 residues. Trimming left V 3 bases short and J 2 bases short, with 5 bases between. The CDR3 loop reads CASSQGAYEQYF. CDR3 coding DNA: TGTGCCAGCAGCCAGGGAGCCTACGAGCAGTACTTC.

This chain links TRBV29-1 with TRBJ1-2; 7 bases are shared with TRBD1. The CDR3 spans 13 residues. Germline V gene data show CDR1 as SQVTM and CDR2 as ANQGSEA. Losses at the gene ends were 6 bases for V and 0 bases for J; bases not matched to a gene: 4. The CDR3 here is CSVTGATNYGYTF. Written as DNA, the CDR3 is TGCAGCGTCACAGGGGCTACTAACTATGGCTACACCTTC.

The rearrangement joins TRBV28 to TRBJ2-7; 11 bases agree with TRBD2. Germline CDR1 reads MDHEN; CDR2 reads SYDVKM. J was trimmed by 4 bases and V by 5 bases; bases with no gene match: 25. This CDR3 spans 21 amino acids. The CDR3 region has the DNA TGTGCCAGCAGTGCCTTGGGGGGGGGACTAGCGGCACCCCTGAGGAATTACGAGCAGTACTTC. It codes for CASSALGGGLAAPLRNYEQYF.

Worth noting for this clone: This specimen includes other DNA sequences encoding the same CDR3. This chain links TRBV28 with TRBJ2-7, with D maybe TRBD1 (5 bases). CDR1 and CDR2 from the germline V gene are MDHEN and SYDVKM. V lost 4 bases to trimming and J lost 5 bases, with 18 bases between them. CDR3 length: 15 residues. The CDR3 nucleotides read TGTGCCAGCAGTTCACCAGGGCTAGGAAGGAACGAGCAGTACTTC. This gives the protein CASSSPGLGRNEQYF.

The genes are TRBV25-1 and TRBJ2-5; no clear D. V dropped 5 bases and J dropped 2 bases, with 9 bases sitting between them. Per germline, CDR1 MGHDK and CDR2 SYGVNS. CDR3 length: 13 amino acids. In DNA, the CDR3 is TGTGCCAGCAGTCACAGTGATCAAGAGACCCAGTACTTC. Its translation is CASSHSDQETQYF. Based on the CDR3 plus reference TRBV25-1 and TRBJ2-5, the full variable domain is EADIYQTPRYLVIGTGKKITLECSQTMGHDKMYWYQQDPGMELHLIHYSYGVNSTEKGDLSSESTVSRIRTEHFPLTLESARPSHTSQYLCASSHSDQETQYFGPGTRLLVL.

V gene TRBV11-2 combines with J gene TRBJ2-1, with 9 bases that match TRBD2. The germline V gene encodes CDR1 SGHAT and CDR2 FQNNGV. CDR3 length: 15 residues. Trimming removed 1 base from V and 6 bases from J; junction bases left unmatched: 4. DNA for the CDR3: TGTGCCAGCAGCTTAGGCGGGAGGGCCTTCAATGAGCAGTTCTTC. Residues: CASSLGGRAFNEQFF.

The chain employs TRBV7-9 and TRBJ2-5, with TRBD2 matching 10 bases. Germline CDR1 is SEHNR and CDR2 is FQNEAQ (reference sequence). Germline trimming cut 4 bases from V and 8 bases from J; bases unmatched to any gene: 10. The CDR3 totals 15 residues. The CDR3 DNA is TGTGCCAGCAGCTCAGCGGGGGGGCCTGTAGATACCCAGTACTTC. Amino acid sequence: CASSSAGGPVDTQYF.

This clone occurred a few times. The chain recombines TRBV30 with TRBJ2-7, with D perhaps TRBD1 (6 bases). Trimming cost V 3 bases and J 2 bases, with 11 bases left between them. CDR1 and CDR2 (germline): GTSNPN, SVGIG (reference sequence). This CDR3 contains 13 residues. This chain's CDR3 is CAWSAGVTYEQYF. Written as DNA, the CDR3 is TGTGCCTGGAGCGCAGGGGTTACCTACGAGCAGTACTTC.

V and J are TRBV10-3 and TRBJ1-1; no reliable D call. The V end lost 11 bases, the J end lost 1 base, and 17 bases lay between the germline ends. The CDR3 sequence is 14 residues long. Germline values: CDR1 ENHRY, CDR2 SYGVKD. The CDR3 nucleotides are TGTGCCTCGAAAACGCAAGCCACGAACACTGAAGCTTTCTTT. It specifies CASKTQATNTEAFF.

This chain joins TRBV18 and TRBJ2-7; D is unclear. Germline CDR1 and CDR2: KGHSH and LQKENI. Deletions cut 6 bases from V and 0 bases from J, with 6 bases between. The CDR3 spans 12 residues. CDR3 nucleotide sequence: TGTGCCAGCTCTAGTAGCTCCTACGAGCAGTACTTC. Translated: CASSSSSYEQYF.

This clone was recorded once. This sequence joins TRBV5-3 and TRBJ1-3, with 8 positions matching TRBD1. TRBV5-3 is annotated as an ORF whose role is uncertain. This CDR3 has 14 amino acids. The junction had 3 bases not matched to a gene; V was cut back by 5 bases and J by 2 bases. The CDR3 spells CARRTTGAGNTIYF. DNA for the CDR3: TGTGCCAGAAGAACGACAGGGGCTGGAAACACCATATATTTT.

This chain connects TRBV7-8 to TRBJ1-5, with a possible D match to TRBD1 (5 bases). From germline, CDR1 is SGHVS and CDR2 FQNEAQ. This CDR3 is built from 15 residues. V lost 1 base to trimming and J lost 3 bases, with 10 bases between them. CDR3 bases: TGTGCCAGCAGCTTAGGGTCCAGGGCCAATCAGCCCCAGCATTTT. It is translated as CASSLGSRANQPQHF.

This clone has only a few counts. The chain employs TRBV19 and TRBJ1-2; a possible D gene is TRBD1 (6 bases). Germline-derived CDR1 and CDR2 are LNHDA and SQIVND (reference sequence). The V end lost 7 bases, the J end lost 3 bases, and 18 bases lay between the germline ends. The CDR3 runs to 15 residues. In DNA, the CDR3 is TGTGCCAGTAAGACGAACAGGGCCTACGACTATGGCTACACCTTC. Protein: CASKTNRAYDYGYTF.

The V gene is TRBV2, the J gene TRBJ2-2; 7 bases fit TRBD2. The CDR3 totals 16 residues. The V gene end was trimmed by 1 base and the J gene end by 7 bases; junction bases not matched to a gene: 9. Germline V gene sequence: CDR1 SNHLY, CDR2 FYNNEI. CDR3 sequence: CASSEGRRGVVGELFF. The CDR3, as DNA: TGTGCCAGCAGTGAAGGTCGCCGGGGGGTTGTCGGGGAGCTGTTTTTT.

Only a few counts were recorded for this clone. The chain carries TRBV9 and TRBJ1-1, with TRBD1 matching 8 bases. The V gene end was trimmed by 3 bases and the J gene end by 3 bases; junction bases not matched to a gene: 7. The CDR3 sequence is 15 residues long. Germline-derived CDR1 and CDR2 are SGDLS and YYNGEE. The CDR3 here is CASSERTGWDTEAFF. CDR3 bases: TGTGCCAGCAGCGAGAGGACAGGGTGGGACACTGAAGCTTTCTTT. Full variable domain (rest looked up from reference TRBV9 and TRBJ1-1): DSGVTQTPKHLITATGQRVTLRCSPRSGDLSVYWYQQSLDQGLQFLIQYYNGEERAKGNILERFSAQQFPDLHSELNLSSLELGDSALYFCASSERTGWDTEAFFGQGTRLTVV.

This sequence joins TRBV27 and TRBJ2-7; 8 bases line up with TRBD1. The CDR3 length is 15 residues. CDR1 MNHEY and CDR2 SMNVEV come from the germline V gene (reference sequence). The junction had 13 bases not matched to a gene; V was cut back by 8 bases and J by 4 bases. CDR3: CASVGTGTGDYEQYF. The CDR3 bases are TGTGCCAGCGTGGGAACCGGGACAGGTGATTACGAGCAGTACTTC.

This clone was seen only a few times. CDR3 bases: TGTGCCAGTAGTATAAGGACAGGACGAGTCCGCGAGCAGTACTTC. Its protein is CASSIRTGRVREQYF. The chain joins TRBV19 to TRBJ2-7, with 7 bases matching TRBD1. Germline V gene sequence: CDR1 LNHDA, CDR2 SQIVND (reference sequence). The length of the CDR3 is 15 residues. V dropped 2 bases and J dropped 6; count of bases not matched to a gene: 10.

This chain links TRBV19 with TRBJ1-1; 8 bases are a match to TRBD1. J lost 7 bases, V lost 2 bases, and 6 bases had no gene match. CDR1 LNHDA and CDR2 SQIVND come from the germline V gene (reference sequence). This CDR3 is 14 amino acids long. This CDR3 is CASSISRGRGEAFF. The CDR3 DNA follows: TGTGCCAGTAGTATATCCAGGGGGCGGGGTGAAGCTTTCTTT.

In its sample, this clone was seen once. The chain is built from TRBV5-5 and TRBJ1-5, with 10 bases lining up with TRBD1. Germline CDR1 reads SGHKS; CDR2 reads YYEKEE (reference sequence). The CDR3 length is 16 residues. With 2 bases clipped from V and 4 bases from J, the junction kept 6 bases outside the gene matches. CDR3 nucleotide sequence: TGTGCCAGCAGCTTTACGGGACAGGGGACGAATCAGCCCCAGCATTTT. It is translated as CASSFTGQGTNQPQHF. Combining the CDR3 with reference TRBV5-5 and TRBJ1-5 gives the whole variable domain DAGVTQSPTHLIKTRGQQVTLRCSPISGHKSVSWYQQVLGQGPQFIFQYYEKEERGRGNFPDRFSARQFPNYSSELNVNALLLGDSALYLCASSFTGQGTNQPQHFGDGTRLSIL.

The rearrangement links TRBV7-8 to TRBJ1-6; 8 bases match TRBD1. Germline V CDR1 and CDR2: SGHVS, FQNEAQ. The CDR3 extends over 16 amino acids. Trimming took 5 bases from V and 7 from J; bases not matched to a gene: 10. CDR3 DNA sequence: TGTGCCAGCAGCCCCTGGGGGACAGGCGGCAATTCACCCCTCCACTTT. It yields the protein CASSPWGTGGNSPLHF. Based on the CDR3 plus reference TRBV7-8 and TRBJ1-6, the full variable domain is GAGVSQSPRYKVAKRGQDVALRCDPISGHVSLFWYQQALGQGPEFLTYFQNEAQLDKSGLPSDRFFAERPEGSVSTLKIQRTQQEDSAVYLCASSPWGTGGNSPLHFGNGTRLTVT.